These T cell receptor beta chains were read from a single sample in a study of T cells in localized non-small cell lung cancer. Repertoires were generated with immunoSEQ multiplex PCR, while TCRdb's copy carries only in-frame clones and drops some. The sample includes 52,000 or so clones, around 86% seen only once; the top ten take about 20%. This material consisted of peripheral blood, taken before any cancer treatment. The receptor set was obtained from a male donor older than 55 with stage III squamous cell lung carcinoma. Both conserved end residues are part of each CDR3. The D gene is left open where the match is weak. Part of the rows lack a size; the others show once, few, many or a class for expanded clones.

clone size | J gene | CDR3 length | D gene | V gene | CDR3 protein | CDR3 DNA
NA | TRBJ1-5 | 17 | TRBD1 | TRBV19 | CASTEIGQGSSNQPQHF | TGTGCCAGTACCGAGATCGGACAGGGATCTAGCAATCAGCCCCAGCATTTT
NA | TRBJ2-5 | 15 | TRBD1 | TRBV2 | CASSGTGQSQETQYF | TGTGCCAGCAGTGGGACAGGCCAGTCCCAAGAGACCCAGTACTTC
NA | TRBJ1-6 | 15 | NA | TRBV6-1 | CASTGDSSYNSPLHF | TGTGCCAGCACAGGGGATAGCTCCTATAATTCACCCCTCCACTTT
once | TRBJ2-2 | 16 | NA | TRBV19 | CASSSQKRVGTGELFF | TGTGCCAGTAGTTCCCAGAAGAGGGTGGGCACCGGGGAGCTGTTTTTT
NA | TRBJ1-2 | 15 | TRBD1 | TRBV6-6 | CASSPSADRVYGYTF | TGTGCCAGCAGTCCCTCGGCCGACAGGGTCTATGGCTACACCTTC
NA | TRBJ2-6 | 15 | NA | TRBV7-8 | CASSLGASGANVLTF | TGTGCCAGCAGCTTAGGCGCTTCTGGGGCCAACGTCCTGACTTTC
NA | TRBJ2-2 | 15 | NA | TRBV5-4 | CASSLGGSNTGELFF | TGTGCCAGCAGCTTGGGCGGAAGCAACACCGGGGAGCTGTTTTTT
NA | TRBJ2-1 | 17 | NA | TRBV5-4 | CASSSKSGTSSYNEQFF | TGTGCCAGCAGCTCAAAGTCCGGGACAAGCTCCTACAATGAGCAGTTCTTC
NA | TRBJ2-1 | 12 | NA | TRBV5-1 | CASSFQGNEQFF | TGCGCCAGCAGCTTTCAGGGCAATGAGCAGTTCTTC
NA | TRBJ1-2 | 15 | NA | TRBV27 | CASSFGGLGIDGYTF | TGTGCCAGCAGTTTTGGTGGGTTAGGTATAGATGGCTACACCTTC
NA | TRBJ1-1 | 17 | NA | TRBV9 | CASSPGGGPYGGTEAFF | TGTGCCAGCAGCCCTGGGGGGGGACCCTATGGCGGCACTGAAGCTTTCTTT
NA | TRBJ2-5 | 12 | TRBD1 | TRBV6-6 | CASRGQGETQYF | TGTGCCAGCAGGGGACAGGGGGAGACCCAGTACTTC
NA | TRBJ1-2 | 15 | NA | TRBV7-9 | CASSPPGQSSYGYTF | TGTGCCAGCAGTCCACCAGGGCAGTCGAGCTATGGCTACACCTTC
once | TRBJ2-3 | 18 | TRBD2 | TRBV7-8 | CASSTRATSGDDTDTQYF | TGTGCCAGCAGCACCCGGGCGACTAGCGGGGATGACACAGATACGCAGTATTTT
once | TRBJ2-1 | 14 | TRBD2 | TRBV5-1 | CASSTSGQYNEQFF | TGCGCCAGCAGCACTAGCGGGCAATACAATGAGCAGTTCTTC
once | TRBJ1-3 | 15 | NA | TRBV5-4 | CASSPDTGSGNTIYF | TGTGCCAGCAGCCCGGACACGGGCTCTGGAAACACCATATATTTT
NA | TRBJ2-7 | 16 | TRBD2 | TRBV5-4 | CASSPVSAGGNYEQYF | TGTGCCAGCAGCCCGGTCTCAGCGGGAGGTAACTACGAGCAGTACTTC
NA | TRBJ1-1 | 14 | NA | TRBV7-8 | CASTRPGGLSEAFF | TGTGCCAGCACCCGGCCGGGGGGGCTCTCTGAAGCTTTCTTT
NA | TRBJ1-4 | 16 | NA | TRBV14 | CASSQDLRDGHEKLFF | TGTGCCAGCAGCCAAGATCTGAGGGACGGGCATGAAAAACTGTTTTTT
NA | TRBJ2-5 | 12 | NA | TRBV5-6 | CASSLTAETQYF | TGTGCCAGCAGCTTGACAGCAGAGACCCAGTACTTC
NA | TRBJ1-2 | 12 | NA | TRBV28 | CASSLPRVGYTF | TGTGCCAGCAGTTTACCACGGGTTGGCTACACCTTC
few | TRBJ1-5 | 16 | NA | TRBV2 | CASTLRDTLSNQPQHF | TGTGCCAGCACCCTCCGGGACACCCTTAGCAATCAGCCCCAGCATTTT
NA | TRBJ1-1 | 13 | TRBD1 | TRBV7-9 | CASSHRGPTEAFF | TGTGCCAGCAGCCACAGGGGGCCCACTGAAGCTTTCTTT
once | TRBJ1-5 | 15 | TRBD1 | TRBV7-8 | CASSLVPTGRQPQHF | TGTGCCAGCAGCTTAGTTCCGACAGGGAGGCAGCCCCAGCATTTT
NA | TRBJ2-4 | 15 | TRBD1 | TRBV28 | CASSQGQGRKNIQYF | TGTGCCAGCAGCCAGGGACAGGGCAGAAAAAACATTCAGTACTTC
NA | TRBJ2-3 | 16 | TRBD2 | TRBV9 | CASSVSPAGGPDTQYF | TGTGCCAGCAGCGTGTCTCCTGCGGGGGGCCCAGATACGCAGTATTTT
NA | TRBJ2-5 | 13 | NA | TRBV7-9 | CASSSGGKETQYF | TGTGCCAGCAGCTCCGGGGGTAAGGAGACCCAGTACTTC
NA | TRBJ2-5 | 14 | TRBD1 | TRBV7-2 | CASSFDRGRETQYF | TGTGCCAGCAGCTTTGACAGGGGACGAGAGACCCAGTACTTC
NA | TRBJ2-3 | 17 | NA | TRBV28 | CASSLPQAARSTDTQYF | TGTGCCAGCAGTTTACCCCAAGCGGCTCGCAGTACAGATACGCAGTATTTT
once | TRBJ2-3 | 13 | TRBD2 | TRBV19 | CASLGGTAYTQYF | TGTGCCAGTCTCGGGGGGACTGCATATACGCAGTATTTT
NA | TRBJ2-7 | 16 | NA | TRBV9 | CASSVGVSLEIYEQYF | TGTGCCAGCAGCGTAGGAGTCAGTTTAGAGATCTACGAGCAGTACTTC
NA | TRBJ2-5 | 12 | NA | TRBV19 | CATSGVAETQYF | TGTGCCACCTCAGGGGTCGCAGAGACCCAGTACTTC
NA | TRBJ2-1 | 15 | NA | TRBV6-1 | CASRNSGGSYNEQFF | TGTGCCAGCAGAAATAGCGGTGGGAGCTACAATGAGCAGTTCTTC
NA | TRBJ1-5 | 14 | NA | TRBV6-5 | CASSRVYSNQPQHF | TGTGCCTCATCCCGGGTCTATAGCAATCAGCCCCAGCATTTT
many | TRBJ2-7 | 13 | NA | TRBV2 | CASSRTQGNEQYF | TGTGCCAGCAGTCGAACACAGGGTAACGAGCAGTACTTC
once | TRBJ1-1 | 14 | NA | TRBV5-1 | CASSFSGASTEAFF | TGCGCCAGCAGCTTCTCGGGGGCGAGCACTGAAGCTTTCTTT
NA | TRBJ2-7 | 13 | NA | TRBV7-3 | CASSLTGGYEQYF | TGTGCCAGCAGCTTAACTGGCGGGTACGAGCAGTACTTC
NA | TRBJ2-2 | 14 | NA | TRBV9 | CASSVTGNTGELFF | TGTGCCAGCAGCGTCACAGGGAACACCGGGGAGCTGTTTTTT
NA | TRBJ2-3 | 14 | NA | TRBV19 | CASSIEVAGDTQYF | TGTGCCAGTAGTATAGAGGTAGCCGGAGATACGCAGTATTTT
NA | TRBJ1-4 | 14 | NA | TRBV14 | CASSLNVQTEKLFF | TGTGCCAGCAGCCTGAACGTACAGACAGAAAAACTGTTTTTT
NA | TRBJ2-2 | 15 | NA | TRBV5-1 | CASSLAERNTGELFF | TGCGCCAGCAGCTTGGCCGAGAGAAACACCGGGGAGCTGTTTTTT
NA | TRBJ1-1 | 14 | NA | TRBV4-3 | CASSQGRYFTEAFF | TGCGCCAGCAGCCAAGGACGGTACTTCACTGAAGCTTTCTTT
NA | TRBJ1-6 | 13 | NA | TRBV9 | CASSVEYNSPLHF | TGTGCCAGCAGCGTAGAATATAATTCACCCCTCCACTTT
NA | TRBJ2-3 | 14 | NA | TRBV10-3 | CAICPSRNTDTQYF | TGTGCCATCTGCCCATCTAGGAACACAGATACGCAGTATTTT
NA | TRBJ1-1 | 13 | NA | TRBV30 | CAWSVGSGTEAFF | TGTGCCTGGAGTGTAGGGTCGGGGACTGAAGCTTTCTTT
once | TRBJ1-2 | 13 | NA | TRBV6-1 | CASSEEVAGGYTF | TGTGCCAGCAGTGAAGAAGTGGCTGGGGGCTACACCTTC
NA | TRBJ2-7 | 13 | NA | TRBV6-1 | CATQNTGGDEQYF | TGTGCCACCCAAAACACAGGGGGGGACGAGCAGTACTTC
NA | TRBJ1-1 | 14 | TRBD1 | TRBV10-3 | CAISPQGPNTEAFF | TGTGCCATCAGCCCACAGGGGCCGAACACTGAAGCTTTCTTT
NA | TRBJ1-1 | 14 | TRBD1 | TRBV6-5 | CASSKLTRDSEAFF | TGTGCCAGCAGTAAACTCACCCGGGACAGTGAAGCTTTCTTT
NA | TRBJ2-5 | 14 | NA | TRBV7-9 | CASSFAEGGGSQYF | TGTGCCAGCAGCTTTGCGGAGGGGGGAGGGAGCCAGTACTTC
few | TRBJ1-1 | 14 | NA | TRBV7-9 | CASSQDSRGTEAFF | TGCGCCAGCAGCCAAGATTCGAGGGGCACTGAAGCTTTCTTT
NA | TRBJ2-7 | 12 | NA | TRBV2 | CASSAQGYEQYF | TGTGCCAGCAGTGCCCAGGGGTACGAGCAGTACTTC
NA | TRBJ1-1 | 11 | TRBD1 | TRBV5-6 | CASSRDRGTFF | TGTGCCAGCAGCCGGGACAGGGGAACTTTCTTT
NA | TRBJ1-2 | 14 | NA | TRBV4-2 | CASSQTQGDYGYTF | TGTGCCAGCAGCCAAACCCAGGGAGACTATGGCTACACCTTC
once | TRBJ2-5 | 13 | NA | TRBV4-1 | CASSQAGVETQYF | TGCGCCAGCAGCCAAGCGGGGGTAGAGACCCAGTACTTC
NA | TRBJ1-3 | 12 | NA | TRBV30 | CAWFLNGNTIYF | TGTGCCTGGTTTTTGAATGGAAACACCATATATTTT
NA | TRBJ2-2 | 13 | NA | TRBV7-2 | CASSPTGTGELFF | TGTGCCAGCAGTCCTACAGGGACCGGGGAGCTGTTTTTT
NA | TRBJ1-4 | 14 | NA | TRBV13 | CASSFALFNEKLFF | TGTGCCAGCAGCTTCGCCCTTTTTAATGAAAAACTGTTTTTT